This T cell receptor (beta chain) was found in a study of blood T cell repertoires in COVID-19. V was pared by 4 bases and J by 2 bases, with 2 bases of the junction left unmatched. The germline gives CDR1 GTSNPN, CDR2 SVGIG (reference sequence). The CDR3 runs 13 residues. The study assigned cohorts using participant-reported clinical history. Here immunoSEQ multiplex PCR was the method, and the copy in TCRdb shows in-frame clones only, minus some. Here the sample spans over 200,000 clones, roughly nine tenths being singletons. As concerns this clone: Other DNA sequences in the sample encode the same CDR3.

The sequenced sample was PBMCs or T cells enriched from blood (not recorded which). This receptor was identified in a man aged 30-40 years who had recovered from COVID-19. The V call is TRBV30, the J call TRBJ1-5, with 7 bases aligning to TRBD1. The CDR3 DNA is TGTGCCTGGAACAGGGGAGGCAATCAGCCCCAGCATTTT. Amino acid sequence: CAWNRGGNQPQHF.